This TCR beta chain came from a study of blood T cell repertoires in COVID-19. Looking at the study overall: Samples came from the United States, Italy and Spain, spanning acute and convalescent COVID-19. T cells, B-cell-depleted T cells, or PBMCs supplied cDNA or gDNA.

This clone occurred once. CDR3 length: 14 residues. CDR1 and CDR2 from the germline V gene are KGHSH and LQKENI. V was trimmed by 1 base and J by 7 bases, leaving 13 bases between them. Authors' analysis steps: Estimated nucleated cell counts came from reference gene primer amplification. TCRdb's table, derived via immunoSEQ multiplex PCR, lists solely in-frame clones and lacks some. V, J and clone size are those of that table, while D and trimming were read from the DNA. The repertoire consists of 14,000 to 15,000 clones, with approximately 84% occurring once and the leading ten covering 17%. This receptor was identified in a human donor in a cohort sampled during active COVID-19. This sequence joins TRBV18 and TRBJ1-2; no clear D gene. Sample: peripheral blood. The CDR3, as DNA: TGTGCCAGCTCACCACAGCAATCCCTAGGTGGCTACACCTTC. Protein: CASSPQQSLGGYTF.